One and the same sample provided the 23 T cell receptor beta chains below, sequenced in a study of blood T cells in healthy people across ages (dated by TCRdb to about 2015). Libraries were constructed by 5' RACE. Sequencing took place on an Illumina HiSeq 2500. A second PCR of about 6 to 11 cycles was performed with a sample-barcoded 5' primer and a J-beta primer mix. In-frame beta chains were kept once TCRdb had trimmed the public reads at Q25 with fastp and called clones with MiXCR. Every distinct CDR3 protein forms one entry, paired with its most common genes and DNA. This sample comprises 910,000 or so distinct CDR3 sequences, roughly 50% of them detected only once. About a fifth of the sample is taken by the ten largest. The specimen sequenced was blood. Receptors originate from an older woman in good health.

The chain is built from TRBV7-6 and TRBJ1-2; D call uncertain. CDR1 and CDR2 from the germline V gene are SGHVS and FNYEAQ. CDR3 length equals 14 residues. Trimming pared 1 base from V and 5 bases from J, leaving 11 bases between. This chain's CDR3 is CASSLGPPNYGYTF. In DNA, the CDR3 is TGTGCCAGCAGCTTAGGACCACCGAATTATGGCTACACCTTC.

About this clonotype: Since a much larger clone is just one base distant, this may be a read error. The rearrangement joins TRBV7-3 to TRBJ2-3; 11 bases agree with TRBD2. CDR3 length: 15 amino acids. Germline V gene sequence: CDR1 SGHTA, CDR2 FQGTGA. V lost 5 bases and J lost 4; bases outside the gene matches: 5. In DNA, the CDR3 is TGTGCCAGCAGCCCGGGACTAGCGGAAGCAGATACGCAGTATTTT. This encodes CASSPGLAEADTQYF.

This sequence joins TRBV6-5 and TRBJ2-3; 9 bases match TRBD1. CDR1 and CDR2 (germline): MNHEY, SVGAGI. The length of the CDR3 is 16 residues. J gave up 2 bases and V 5 bases, and 8 bases lay outside the gene matches. The CDR3: CASSKRQGVNTDTQYF. In DNA, the CDR3 is TGTGCCAGCAGTAAACGACAGGGGGTCAACACAGATACGCAGTATTTT.

This sequence joins TRBV18 and TRBJ2-4; 7 bases are shared with TRBD1. The V and J ends lost 4 bases and 0 bases, in that order; junction bases with no gene match: 9. The CDR3 extends over 17 amino acids. Per the germline V gene, CDR1 is KGHSH and CDR2 is LQKENI. The CDR3 reads CASSLGTERRAKNIQYF. The CDR3 coding sequence is TGTGCCAGCTCACTGGGGACAGAGAGGAGAGCCAAAAACATTCAGTACTTC.

The chain combines TRBV19 with TRBJ1-5; D remains unclear. With 5 bases removed from V and 4 bases from J, the gap between germline ends came to 12 bases. Germline loops: CDR1 LNHDA, CDR2 SQIVND (reference sequence). The CDR3 has 14 amino acids. CDR3 DNA: TGTGCCAGTAGTCGTGACACGGGAAATCAGCCCCAGCATTTT. Amino acids: CASSRDTGNQPQHF.

The chain carries TRBV6-5 and TRBJ2-5; TRBD1 aligns across 7 bases. From germline, CDR1 is MNHEY and CDR2 SVGAGI. With 6 bases clipped from V and 4 bases from J, the junction kept 5 bases outside the gene matches. The CDR3 is 13 amino acids. Here the CDR3 reads CASRLTGRETQYF. The CDR3 nucleotides are TGTGCCAGCAGGTTGACAGGGCGAGAGACCCAGTACTTC.

This rearrangement joins TRBV6-6 to TRBJ2-5; D possibly corresponds to TRBD2 (6 bases). From germline, CDR1 is MNHNY and CDR2 SVGAGI (reference sequence). The CDR3 loop spans 14 amino acids. Trimming removed 3 bases from V and 11 bases from J, with 19 bases in between. The CDR3 loop is CASSYSSAFNEQYF. In nucleotides, the CDR3 is TGTGCCAGCAGTTATTCTAGCGCCTTCAATGAGCAGTACTTC.

The chain combines TRBV19 with TRBJ2-1; D ambiguous. Trimming pared 5 bases from V and 0 bases from J, leaving 17 bases between. Germline V gene lookup returns CDR1 LNHDA and CDR2 SQIVND (reference sequence). There are 17 residues in the CDR3. CDR3 region: CASSYSMSLSSYNEQFF. The CDR3 DNA reads TGTGCCAGTAGTTACAGTATGTCCCTAAGCTCCTACAATGAGCAGTTCTTC.

This chain connects TRBV20-1 to TRBJ2-1; 11 bases line up with TRBD1. The J segment lost 8 bases and the V segment lost 0 bases, leaving 9 bases of the junction unmatched. Germline V gene sequence: CDR1 DFQATT, CDR2 SNEGSKA (reference sequence). The CDR3 totals 16 residues. The DNA for the CDR3 is TGCAGTGCTAGAGAAAAATGGACAGGGGGCTTCTATGAGCAGTTCTTC. Translated, it gives CSAREKWTGGFYEQFF.

This clonotype has a count of ten or more. CDR3 residues: CSVEESPTSRTGETQYF. The CDR3 nucleotides read TGCAGCGTTGAAGAGTCCCCCACTAGCCGAACGGGAGAGACCCAGTACTTC. The chain has TRBV29-1 and TRBJ2-5, with D possibly TRBD2 on 6 matching bases. Trimming stripped 0 bases from V and 4 bases from J, with 21 bases between. The germline gives CDR1 SQVTM, CDR2 ANQGSEA. This CDR3 is built from 17 residues.

This clonotype was recorded a few times. The CDR3 DNA is TGCAGCGTTGTACGAGGGTGGGGTAGCCAAGAGACCCAGTACTTC. It specifies CSVVRGWGSQETQYF. This rearrangement joins TRBV29-1 to TRBJ2-5, with TRBD2 as a possible D gene (5 bases). Germline V lookup: CDR1 SQVTM, CDR2 ANQGSEA. V lost 4 bases and J lost 1, with 16 bases in between. The CDR3 extends over 15 amino acids.

The chain employs TRBV3-1 and TRBJ1-1; D remains ambiguous. V was shortened by 1 base and J by 11 bases, with 17 bases between the two germline ends. The CDR3 runs 14 residues. The germline V gene encodes CDR1 LGHDT and CDR2 YNNKEL (reference sequence). CDR3 sequence reads: CASSQGRQRGDAFF. The CDR3, as DNA: TGTGCCAGCAGCCAAGGAAGGCAGCGAGGTGATGCTTTCTTT.

This clonotype was counted only a few times. V is TRBV20-1 and J is TRBJ2-7, with 8 bases identical to TRBD1. V lost 3 bases and J lost 3; bases outside the gene matches: 7. Germline loops: CDR1 DFQATT, CDR2 SNEGSKA (reference sequence). This CDR3 spans 14 amino acids. CDR3 in DNA: TGCAGTGCTAGCGGGACAGGACGGGTCTACGAGCAGTACTTC. Translated: CSASGTGRVYEQYF.

This sequence joins TRBV28 and TRBJ2-1; no definite D call. Germline CDR1 reads MDHEN; CDR2 reads SYDVKM. This CDR3 has 14 residues. Between the trimmed V and J ends, which lost 4 bases and 4 bases, there was a span of 11 bases. The CDR3 spells CASSSPGRYNEQFF. Here the CDR3 DNA reads TGTGCCAGCAGTTCCCCCGGACGGTACAATGAGCAGTTCTTC.

The rearrangement links TRBV24-1 to TRBJ2-3; no clear D. This CDR3 comprises 15 residues. V shed 4 bases and J shed 1 base, with 11 bases lying between them. CDR1 and CDR2 from the germline V gene are KGHDR and SFDVKD. CDR3 loop: CATSDDTWGTDTQYF. CDR3 nucleotides: TGTGCCACCAGTGACGATACCTGGGGCACAGATACGCAGTATTTT.

There are a few counts of this clonotype. The rearrangement joins TRBV2 to TRBJ2-5; D remains unclear. Germline V gene data show CDR1 as SNHLY and CDR2 as FYNNEI. Trimming cost V 7 bases and J 2 bases, with 5 bases left between them. This CDR3 region has 11 residues. The CDR3 nucleotides are TGTGCCAGCAAGGTTCAAGAGACCCAGTACTTC. It codes for CASKVQETQYF.

This chain links TRBV27 with TRBJ2-1; 8 bases are shared with TRBD2. Trimming cost V 3 bases and J 9 bases; bases outside gene matches: 7. CDR3 length: 14 amino acids. Germline-derived CDR1 and CDR2 are MNHEY and SMNVEV (reference sequence). The CDR3 protein is CASSFNAGGGEQFF. The CDR3, as DNA: TGTGCCAGCAGTTTTAACGCGGGAGGCGGTGAGCAGTTCTTC.

The genes are TRBV27 and TRBJ2-5; 7 positions agree with TRBD1. Trimming removed 2 bases from V and 1 base from J; junction bases left unmatched: 4. The CDR3 extends over 15 amino acids. Germline loops: CDR1 MNHEY, CDR2 SMNVEV (reference sequence). CDR3 sequence reads: CASSLQQGRQETQYF. CDR3 nucleotide sequence: TGTGCCAGCAGTTTACAACAGGGGCGCCAAGAGACCCAGTACTTC.

This clonotype was found a few times. CDR3 nucleotides: TGTGCCAGCAGCTTGGGGAGCACTAATCAGCCCCAGCATTTT. It yields the protein CASSLGSTNQPQHF. The chain is built from TRBV5-5 and TRBJ1-5, with D unclear. The CDR3 loop spans 14 amino acids. CDR1 and CDR2 from the germline V gene are SGHKS and YYEKEE (reference sequence). V was trimmed by 0 bases and J by 4 bases, leaving 8 bases between them.

Here the CDR3 DNA reads TGTGCCAGTAGAACACGACGCACGAGCACAGATACGCAGTATTTT. Its protein is CASRTRRTSTDTQYF. This rearrangement joins TRBV6-5 to TRBJ2-3; D uncertain. The CDR3 length is 15 residues. V lost 9 bases to trimming and J lost 0 bases, with 16 bases between them. The V gene's germline CDR1 is MNHEY and CDR2 SVGAGI.

The V call is TRBV29-1, the J call TRBJ2-5; 10 bases align to TRBD1. The end of the DNA fits TRBJ2-7 better, so the J call may be wrong. The CDR3 contains 16 residues. Germline loops: CDR1 SQVTM, CDR2 ANQGSEA. The CDR3 coding sequence is TGCAGCGTTGAGGGCCCCGGGACAGGGGTTTTATACGAGCAGTACTTC. Protein: CSVEGPGTGVLYEQYF.

The rearrangement links TRBV20-1 to TRBJ2-5; perhaps TRBD2 as D (6 bases). The J call may be mistaken, given a closer DNA end match to TRBJ2-7. This CDR3 is built from 12 residues. Germline V CDR1 and CDR2: DFQATT, SNEGSKA (reference sequence). CDR3 bases: TGCAGTGCTCCCAGGGACTCTAACGAGCAGTACTTC. Its protein product is CSAPRDSNEQYF.

Only one count was recorded for this clonotype. The rearrangement joins TRBV12-3 or TRBV12-4 to TRBJ1-5; TRBD1 matches 7 bases. CDR3 length: 14 amino acids. After removal of 5 bases from V and 3 bases from J, the junction contained 4 bases not matched to a gene. The CDR3 nucleotides are TGTGCCAGCAGTGTAACAGGGGCCAATCAGCCCCAGCATTTT. This sequence encodes CASSVTGANQPQHF.